This entry is about one T cell receptor beta chain. Blood PBMC samples: pre-vaccination, two weeks post third vaccination, and at tumor progression. This sample stems from a study of glioma-infiltrating T cells after dendritic cell vaccination. Background on the study: Autologous tumor lysate-pulsed dendritic cell vaccination was given between about 2003 and 2013.

Primers: 60 V beta forward and 13 J beta reverse. Some clones are missing from TCRdb's copy, which holds only in-frame ones; the method was immunoSEQ multiplex PCR. The table includes tens of thousands of clones, over 75% detected once. V trimming: 6 bases; J trimming: 5 bases; junction bases outside the gene matches: 6. The length of the CDR3 is 15 residues. Germline V CDR1 and CDR2: MNHNY, SVGAGI (reference sequence). The chain employs TRBV6-6 and TRBJ2-1, with 11 positions matching TRBD2. Sequenced here: blood, sampled before dendritic cell vaccination. This receptor was obtained from a human donor with glioblastoma. CDR3 loop: CASRLAGGPNNEQFF. Here the CDR3 DNA reads TGTGCCAGCAGATTAGCGGGGGGGCCTAACAATGAGCAGTTCTTC.